This entry describes one T cell receptor (beta chain). What this receptor recognizes is not known. There are no base qualities to consult, and no much larger clone falls within one base. V and J are trimmed by 1 base and 2 bases, and the gene matches miss 7 bases of the junction. For CDR1 and CDR2, the germline V gene lists SGDLS and YYNGEE. From its cysteine to its phenylalanine, the CDR3 spans 16 amino acids. Here the CDR3 DNA is all that survives: 48 bases in frame from base 1. Rearranged CDR3 beta regions were amplified from genomic DNA with multiplex V and J primers using the immunoSEQ TRB Survey service. Survey-level sequencing depth of up to 500,000 reads per sample was used to keep depth equal across samples. The libraries were purified and pooled, then sequenced using Illumina technology. The published analysis was carried out like this. immunoSEQ online tools were used for productive clonality, sample overlap, pairwise scatters, CDR3 beta length, V/D/J gene usage and productiveness. Calculated diversity was defined as the number of unique rearrangements divided by total templates, multiplied by 100, and Shannon and Simpson indices were computed as well. For principal component analysis, Z-score normalized data were analyzed with the R prcomp function and the ggbiplot package. Morisita's index was used to measure clonal overlap between blood and rectum within each subject. The source is immuneACCESS, and TCRdb retained only in-frame sequences with V and J called. Part of the clones is not carried over; for the studies checked, unresolved V genes explain less than half of this, and the remainder is unexplained. That table supplies the V and J calls and clone size; D and trimming were determined from the DNA. Across this sample there are more than 9,000 clones, with around 82% seen only once. 3% to 5% of the sample rests with the top ten.

One to two pinch biopsies were taken from the rectum for research during colonoscopy. The control children had a colonoscopy because IBD was suspected, showed normal endoscopy both macroscopically and histologically, and did not receive an IBD diagnosis during the next year. Before DNA was isolated, the rectal biopsies underwent proteinase K digestion. The Wizard kit (Promega) was used to extract genomic DNA from blood and intestinal samples. The data were obtained in a study of pediatric ulcerative colitis (dated by TCRdb to the late 2010s). Some background on the complete study: From roughly 9 newly diagnosed, treatment-naive pediatric ulcerative colitis patients and four non-IBD control children, paired blood and rectal samples were collected. Findings and caveats that apply to the study as a whole: Features of the rectal repertoire distinguished controls, mild-moderate colitis patients and acute severe colitis patients, and in acute severe colitis, rectal diversity was reduced because of clonal expansions. T cells from blood may have been included in the rectal pinch biopsies, particularly in patients with overt colitis. A couple of rectal CDR3 clonotypes turned up in every ulcerative colitis patient but in none of the controls. Because repertoires came from total lymphocyte DNA, patterns in rare subsets such as regulatory T cells may not be reflected. For technical reasons, blood samples from a couple of patients gave substantially fewer templates, and these samples were excluded from the blood-rectal overlap analysis. Significantly higher autologous blood-rectal clonal overlap was found in ulcerative colitis patients than in controls, which suggested increased T cell trafficking to inflamed tissue. The healthy control group was small, consisting of only a handful of individuals.

The sequence came from a girl aged 10 to 17 who was a control in a study of pediatric ulcerative colitis. The chain uses TRBV9 and TRBJ2-3; 7 bases in between match TRBD2. Sequences were obtained from gut tissue. The CDR3 is CASSVFSREPTDTQYF. Here is the DNA: TGTGCCAGCAGCGTATTCTCGCGGGAGCCCACAGATACGCAGTATTTT.